A single sample gave rise to the 21 T cell receptor beta chains below, sequenced in a study of identical twins. Each CDR3 protein is one row after TCRdb ran MiXCR on the 5' RACE reads. The sample carries about 200,000 distinct CDR3 sequences, around 9.6% recorded once. Source material: memory (CD45RO+) T cells sorted from blood. The receptors here all came from a young woman in good health.

This clonotype came up a few times. The chain joins TRBV5-1 to TRBJ2-1; 15 bases agree with TRBD2. The CDR3 consists of 16 residues. With 4 bases clipped from V and 7 bases from J, the junction kept 6 bases outside the gene matches. Germline CDR1 SGHRS, CDR2 YFSETQ. CDR3 bases: TGCGCCAGCAGCAGGGATGGGACTAGCGGGAGGAATGAGCAGTTCTTC. Translating gives CASSRDGTSGRNEQFF.

This clonotype was seen at least ten times. The gene calls are TRBV5-6 and TRBJ1-2; no firm D call. V was cut by 0 bases and J by 9 bases, with 12 bases left in between. The CDR3 covers 13 residues. Looked up from germline, CDR1 is SGHDT and CDR2 is YYEEEE. As DNA, the CDR3 is TGTGCCAGCAGCTTGGTGGCGGGAATCCGCTACACCTTC. Translated: CASSLVAGIRYTF.

The J gene is TRBJ2-7, the V gene TRBV5-1; either TRBD1 or TRBD2 may supply D (5 bases each). This CDR3 region has 13 residues. Trimming removed 4 bases at V and 5 bases at J, with 13 bases between. From germline, CDR1 is SGHRS and CDR2 YFSETQ. The CDR3 sequence is CASSIGTANEQYF. The CDR3 DNA is TGCGCCAGCAGCATTGGGACGGCGAACGAGCAGTACTTC.

In this sample, this clonotype turned up a few times. The chain employs TRBV9 and TRBJ2-3; D gene uncertain. CDR1 is SGDLS, CDR2 YYNGEE, per germline. The CDR3 covers 13 residues. Trimming pared 4 bases from V and 2 bases from J, leaving 8 bases between. CDR3 sequence (DNA): TGTGCCAGCAGCTTTACTCCCACAGATACGCAGTATTTT. Its protein product is CASSFTPTDTQYF.

The chain combines TRBV12-3 or TRBV12-4 with TRBJ1-4; D is ambiguous. The CDR3 is 13 residues long. V was trimmed by 3 bases and J by 7 bases, leaving 9 bases between them. CDR3 in amino acids: CASSFRQIEKLFF. In DNA, the CDR3 is TGTGCCAGCAGTTTCCGACAAATTGAAAAACTGTTTTTT.

The chain couples TRBV11-2 to TRBJ1-6, with 7 positions matching TRBD1. From germline, CDR1 is SGHAT and CDR2 FQNNGV. The CDR3 is made up of 17 amino acids. Trimming cost V 5 bases and J 9 bases; bases outside gene matches: 16. The CDR3 reads CASSQEGTVKGTSPLHF. The CDR3 region has the DNA TGTGCCAGCAGCCAAGAAGGGACAGTAAAGGGGACTTCACCCCTCCACTTT. The full variable domain, its missing parts supplied by reference TRBV11-2 and TRBJ1-6, is EAGVAQSPRYKIIEKRQSVAFWCNPISGHATLYWYQQILGQGPKLLIQFQNNGVVDDSQLPKDRFSAERLKGVDSTLKIQPAKLEDSAVYLCASSQEGTVKGTSPLHFGNGTRLTVT.

This clonotype was seen at least ten times. This chain uses TRBV20-1 with TRBJ2-1, with 9 bases aligning to TRBD2. CDR1 is DFQATT and CDR2 is SNEGSKA in the germline V gene (reference sequence). The J segment lost 6 bases and the V segment lost 0 bases, leaving 3 bases of the junction unmatched. CDR3 length: 14 residues. CDR3 region: CSARDSGGPNEQFF. The CDR3 DNA reads TGCAGTGCTAGAGATAGCGGGGGACCCAATGAGCAGTTCTTC.

This chain connects TRBV3-1 to TRBJ2-1; 10 nucleotides agree with TRBD2. Unmatched junction bases numbered 5, after V lost 0 bases and J lost 9 bases. Germline lookup yields CDR1 LGHDT and CDR2 YNNKEL (reference sequence). The CDR3 runs to 15 residues. The CDR3 nucleotides are TGTGCCAGCAGCCAAGAACGAGCGGGGGGGGGTGAGCAGTTCTTC. Its protein product is CASSQERAGGGEQFF.

V and J are TRBV10-3 and TRBJ1-5, with a possible D match to TRBD1 (6 bases). Trimming pared 10 bases from V and 5 bases from J, leaving 24 bases between. Germline V gene data show CDR1 as ENHRY and CDR2 as SYGVKD. CDR3 length equals 16 residues. CDR3 in DNA: TGTGCCACCGGAACAGGGCGTTTAGGGAGCGATCAGCCCCAGCATTTT. Amino acids: CATGTGRLGSDQPQHF.

The gene calls are TRBV7-9 and TRBJ2-2, with D possibly TRBD1 on 5 matching bases. In germline, CDR1 is SEHNR, CDR2 FQNEAQ (reference sequence). The V gene lost 0 bases and the J gene lost 4 bases, with 6 bases spanning the gap. This CDR3 is 14 amino acids long. CDR3 sequence (DNA): TGTGCCAGCAGCTTAGCAGGGGCCACCGGGGAGCTGTTTTTT. This codes for CASSLAGATGELFF.

This clonotype has more than one count but fewer than ten. The chain links TRBV20-1 to TRBJ2-7; perhaps TRBD1 as D (6 bases). The CDR3 is 12 residues long. V was pared by 6 bases and J by 4 bases, with 13 bases between. Germline V CDR1 and CDR2: DFQATT, SNEGSKA (reference sequence). The CDR3 region is CSAEGHTYEQYF. The DNA of the CDR3 is TGCAGTGCAGAGGGACACACATACGAGCAGTACTTC.

This clonotype was counted between two and nine times. This sequence joins TRBV12-3 or TRBV12-4 and TRBJ2-7; 7 nucleotides match TRBD1. V was clipped by 4 bases and J by 6 bases; unmatched bases: 12. The CDR3 spans 15 residues. The CDR3 bases are TGTGCCAGCAGTTCCCCCCGACAGGGTTTGTCCGAGCAGTACTTC. Translation gives CASSSPRQGLSEQYF.

This clonotype appeared a few times. The chain carries TRBV15 and TRBJ2-2; no clear D. The CDR3 loop spans 13 amino acids. CDR1 and CDR2 (germline): LNHNV, YYDKDF (reference sequence). Trimming shortened V by 0 bases and J by 7 bases, and 6 bases separated the two germline ends. This CDR3 is CATSRDVGGELFF. The CDR3 bases are TGTGCCACCAGCAGAGATGTAGGCGGGGAGCTGTTTTTT.

This clonotype was observed a handful of times. The gene calls are TRBV5-4 and TRBJ2-1, with D perhaps TRBD1 (6 bases). Trimming took off 0 bases at V and 9 bases at J, with 16 bases between the two ends. CDR1 and CDR2 (germline): SGHNT, YYREEE (reference sequence). The CDR3 extends over 15 amino acids. Written as DNA, the CDR3 is TGTGCCAGCAGCTTGGATGGGGGCGAGTGGAGTGAGCAGTTCTTC. Translation: CASSLDGGEWSEQFF.

This sequence joins TRBV20-1 and TRBJ2-1; 7 positions agree with TRBD2. The junction had 7 bases not matched to a gene; V was cut back by 4 bases and J by 4 bases. Germline CDR1 is DFQATT and CDR2 is SNEGSKA (reference sequence). This CDR3 comprises 14 residues. CDR3: CSAMGRAAYNEQFF. In DNA form, the CDR3 reads TGCAGTGCTATGGGGAGGGCCGCATACAATGAGCAGTTCTTC.

This sequence joins TRBV11-2 and TRBJ2-5; a possible D gene is TRBD2 (5 bases). The CDR3 spans 16 residues. V lost 4 bases and J 4 bases, leaving 19 bases between the germline ends. Germline V gene lookup returns CDR1 SGHAT and CDR2 FQNNGV. Here the CDR3 DNA reads TGTGCCAGCAGCTCTTCGATTTGGGGAGCGGCAGAGACCCAGTACTTC. The encoded protein is CASSSSIWGAAETQYF.

The chain has TRBV30 and TRBJ2-1, with TRBD2 matching over 11 bases. CDR3 length: 15 amino acids. Trimming took 4 bases from V and 4 from J; bases not matched to a gene: 6. Germline CDR1 is GTSNPN and CDR2 is SVGIG (reference sequence). CDR3 sequence (DNA): TGTGCCTGGACAACCGGACTAGCGGGTTACAATGAGCAGTTCTTC. Translation gives CAWTTGLAGYNEQFF. Drawing the rest from reference TRBV30 and TRBJ2-1, the complete variable domain is SQTIHQWPATLVQPVGSPLSLECTVEGTSNPNLYWYRQAAGRGLQLLFYSVGIGQISSEVPQNLSASRPQDRQFILSSKKLLLSDSGFYLCAWTTGLAGYNEQFFGPGTRLTVL.

The chain recombines TRBV20-1 with TRBJ1-2; D may be TRBD1 (5 bases). Germline V gives CDR1 DFQATT, CDR2 SNEGSKA (reference sequence). V was clipped by 0 bases and J by 7 bases, with 9 bases between them. This CDR3 has 12 residues. For the CDR3, the DNA is TGCAGTGCTAGAGACCTGGGGGGTGGCTACACCTTC. Translation gives CSARDLGGGYTF.

The rearrangement links TRBV12-1 to TRBJ2-2; the DNA was not compared with TRBD1, the D call given in the table. TRBV12-1 is an annotated pseudogene. This CDR3 is built from 15 residues. In nucleotides, the CDR3 is TGTGCCAGCACGGGGGGGGGCCCGAACACCGGGGAGCTGTTTTTT. It is translated as CASTGGGPNTGELFF.

This clonotype was detected ten times or more. The genes are TRBV21-1 and TRBJ2-7; the table assigns TRBD1, which was not confirmed against the DNA. TRBV21-1 is given as a pseudogene. The length of the CDR3 is 17 residues. The CDR3: CASSKGPPGQGAYEQYF. The CDR3 DNA is TGTGCCAGCAGCAAAGGGCCCCCGGGACAGGGGGCCTACGAGCAGTACTTC.

The genes are TRBV20-1 and TRBJ1-6; 7 bases line up with TRBD1. V shed 6 bases and J 8 bases; nucleotides not matched to a gene: 7. The V gene's germline CDR1 is DFQATT and CDR2 SNEGSKA (reference sequence). The CDR3 spans 13 residues. CDR3 residues: CSAQTGYDSPLHF. The CDR3 coding sequence is TGCAGTGCGCAGACAGGGTACGATTCACCCCTCCACTTT.